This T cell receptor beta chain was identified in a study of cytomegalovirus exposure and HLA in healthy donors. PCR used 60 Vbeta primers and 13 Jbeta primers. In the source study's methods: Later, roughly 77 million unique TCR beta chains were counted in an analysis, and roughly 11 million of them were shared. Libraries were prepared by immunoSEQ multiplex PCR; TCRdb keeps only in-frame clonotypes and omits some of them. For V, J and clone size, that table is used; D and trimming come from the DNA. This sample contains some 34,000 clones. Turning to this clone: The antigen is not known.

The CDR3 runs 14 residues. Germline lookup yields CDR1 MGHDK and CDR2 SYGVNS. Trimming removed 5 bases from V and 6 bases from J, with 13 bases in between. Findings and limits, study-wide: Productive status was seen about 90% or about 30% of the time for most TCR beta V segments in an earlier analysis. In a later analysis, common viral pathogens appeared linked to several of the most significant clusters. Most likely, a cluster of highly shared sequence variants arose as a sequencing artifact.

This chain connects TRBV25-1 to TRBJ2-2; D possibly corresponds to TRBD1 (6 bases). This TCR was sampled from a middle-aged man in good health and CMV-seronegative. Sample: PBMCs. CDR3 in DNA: TGTGCCAGCAGTAACCCTACAGGGTCCGGGGAGCTGTTTTTT. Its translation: CASSNPTGSGELFF.